Listed here are 3 T cell receptor beta chains from one sample, sequenced in a study of blood T cell repertoires in COVID-19. Profiled with immunoSEQ multiplex PCR; TCRdb holds only in-frame clones, not every one. Here the sample spans about 270,000 clones, 85% to 90% being singletons. Sample: PBMCs or T cells enriched from blood (not recorded which). The receptors were sampled from a woman aged 18-30 years who had recovered from COVID-19.

The chain employs TRBV10-3 and TRBJ1-4, with D perhaps matching TRBD1 (5 bases). With 10 bases removed from V and 5 bases from J, the gap between germline ends came to 17 bases. This CDR3 comprises 14 residues. Germline CDR1 and CDR2: ENHRY and SYGVKD. Written as DNA, the CDR3 is TGTGCCACCGGCGGGGGGAGTCCAAATGAAAAACTGTTTTTT. Encoded protein: CATGGGSPNEKLFF.

The chain combines TRBV5-4 with TRBJ1-6, with D hard to call. The germline gives CDR1 SGHNT, CDR2 YYREEE (reference sequence). Trimming removed 4 bases from V and 8 bases from J, with 13 bases in between. The CDR3 contains 14 residues. CDR3 residues: CASSRGPRDSPLHF. CDR3 DNA sequence: TGTGCCAGCAGCAGAGGCCCCCGGGATTCACCCCTCCACTTT.

This clone has a single count. DNA for the CDR3: TGTGCCAGCAGCCCCCGACGGGGGGAGGAAAAACTGTTTTTT. Translation: CASSPRRGEEKLFF. The V call is TRBV7-2, the J call TRBJ1-4, with D tentatively TRBD1 (5 bases). V dropped 5 bases and J dropped 8 bases, with 15 bases sitting between them. This CDR3 region has 14 residues. CDR1 is SGHTA and CDR2 is FQGNSA in the germline V gene.